Sequencing of this T cell receptor (beta chain) was carried out in a study of blood T cell repertoires in COVID-19. Study-level information: The United States, Italy and Spain were the sources of the acute and convalescent COVID-19 samples. The analysed material was cDNA or gDNA that came from T cells, B-cell-depleted T cells, or PBMCs.

Original methodology: Cell counts per sample came from amplifying reference gene primers. Method: immunoSEQ multiplex PCR; TCRdb's copy keeps in-frame clones and lacks some. V and J calls and clone size come straight from that table; D and trimming were deduced from the DNA. The sample yields fewer than 10,000 clones, approximately 86% seen once. The sample taken for sequencing was peripheral blood. The origin of this receptor is a human donor with active COVID-19. The donor label of this sample is uncertain.

The CDR3 reads CAWSVRRGRHGEGKLFF. The CDR3 coding sequence is TGTGCCTGGAGTGTACGCCGAGGGCGACACGGTGAGGGAAAACTGTTTTTT. The chain carries TRBV30 and TRBJ1-4; D remains ambiguous. V was clipped by 0 bases and J by 10 bases, with 24 bases between them. This CDR3 has 17 residues. Germline-derived CDR1 and CDR2 are GTSNPN and SVGIG (reference sequence).